Each of the 18 T cell receptor beta chains below was sequenced from the same sample in a study of blood T cell repertoires in COVID-19. Some clones are missing from TCRdb's copy, which holds only in-frame ones; the method was immunoSEQ multiplex PCR. The sample records under 400,000 clones, around 87% being singletons. Sequenced sample: PBMCs or T cells enriched from blood (not recorded which). The receptors derive from a man aged 35-49 years in a cohort exposed to, infected with or recovered from COVID-19 (not recorded which).

The V and J genes are TRBV20-1 and TRBJ2-3; a possible D gene is TRBD2 (5 bases). CDR1 is DFQATT, CDR2 SNEGSKA, per germline (reference sequence). V was cut by 6 bases and J by 0 bases, with 10 bases left in between. The CDR3 is 13 amino acids. CDR3 protein: CSASSASTDTQYF. CDR3 coding DNA: TGCAGTGCCAGTAGCGCTAGCACAGATACGCAGTATTTT.

The table lists this clone with a few counts. The V call is TRBV19, the J call TRBJ1-5; 7 nucleotides align to TRBD1. Losses at the gene ends were 3 bases for V and 7 bases for J; bases not matched to a gene: 6. The CDR3 is 14 amino acids. Germline V gene sequence: CDR1 LNHDA, CDR2 SQIVND (reference sequence). The CDR3 DNA is TGTGCCAGTAGTATGGGACAGATTTGGCAGCCCCAGCATTTT. Its protein product is CASSMGQIWQPQHF.

The V gene is TRBV6-5, the J gene TRBJ2-3; 10 bases agree with TRBD2. After removal of 2 bases from V and 6 bases from J, the junction contained 5 bases not matched to a gene. This CDR3 region has 15 residues. Looked up from germline, CDR1 is MNHEY and CDR2 is SVGAGI. DNA of the CDR3: TGTGCCAGCAGTTACGGGACTAGCGCCAAGGATACGCAGTATTTT. This codes for CASSYGTSAKDTQYF.

There are many counts of this clone. This chain joins TRBV5-4 and TRBJ2-1; 9 bases align to TRBD1. CDR1 is SGHNT, CDR2 YYREEE, per germline (reference sequence). This CDR3 comprises 17 residues. V was clipped by 3 bases and J by 9 bases; unmatched bases: 16. DNA of the CDR3: TGTGCCAGCAGCTCCGGGCCGGGACAGGGTAGGTCGGGTGAGCAGTTCTTC. Translated: CASSSGPGQGRSGEQFF.

V usage is TRBV11-2 and J usage is TRBJ1-1; D perhaps matches TRBD1 (5 bases). The ends were cut back, 0 bases at V and 5 bases at J, with 13 bases in the middle. This CDR3 has 15 amino acids. CDR1 SGHAT and CDR2 FQNNGV come from the germline V gene. For the CDR3, the DNA is TGTGCCAGCAGCTTAGATCCGGACATTATGACTGAAGCTTTCTTT. Translating it yields CASSLDPDIMTEAFF.

Remarks on this clone: This CDR3 is missing its conserved last phenylalanine or tryptophan, likely due to a read error. It is unclear where the CDR3 begins or ends on the DNA, so no DNA is shown, and the CDR3 is as TCRdb lists it. The CDR3: CSASGWTVQ. The chain joins TRBV20-1 to TRBJ1-1; TRBD1 is taken as the D call from the table, unchecked against the DNA. The CDR3 extends over 9 residues, inclusive of both ends. Per the germline V gene, CDR1 is DFQATT and CDR2 is SNEGSKA (reference sequence).

This rearrangement joins TRBV5-5 to TRBJ1-5; the D gene is possibly TRBD1 (6 bases). The CDR3 consists of 17 residues. Germline CDR1 and CDR2: SGHKS and YYEKEE (reference sequence). V was cut by 2 bases and J by 0 bases, with 15 bases left in between. The CDR3 bases are TGTGCCAGCAGCTTTGGCAGGGGAATCGGTAGCAATCAGCCCCAGCATTTT. Its protein product is CASSFGRGIGSNQPQHF.

This clone showed up just a few times. This chain joins TRBV15 and TRBJ2-5; perhaps TRBD1 as D (5 bases). The CDR3 length is 16 residues. V was pared by 2 bases and J by 0 bases, with 13 bases between. Germline V gene lookup returns CDR1 LNHNV and CDR2 YYDKDF (reference sequence). The CDR3 bases are TGTGCCACCAGCAGATCGGACATCCCTTACCAAGAGACCCAGTACTTC. Translating it yields CATSRSDIPYQETQYF.

This clone was seen a single time. The chain carries TRBV27 and TRBJ1-6, with TRBD1 matching over 7 bases. In germline, CDR1 is MNHEY, CDR2 SMNVEV (reference sequence). Unmatched junction bases numbered 7, after V lost 1 base and J lost 7 bases. The CDR3 totals 16 residues. CDR3 sequence: CASSLWKGGANSPLHF. CDR3 nucleotides: TGTGCCAGCAGTTTATGGAAAGGGGGCGCGAATTCACCCCTCCACTTT.

The chain is built from TRBV7-6 and TRBJ1-6, with TRBD1 as a possible D gene (6 bases). Trimming shortened V by 5 bases and J by 7 bases, and 9 bases separated the two germline ends. From germline, CDR1 is SGHVS and CDR2 FNYEAQ. The CDR3 is made up of 13 amino acids. CDR3 DNA sequence: TGTGCCAGCAGCGCAGGGGAAAATTCACCCCTCCACTTT. This encodes CASSAGENSPLHF.

CDR3 sequence: CASSGQQAMGEKLFF. Here the CDR3 DNA reads TGTGCCAGCAGCGGGCAACAGGCTATGGGGGAAAAACTGTTTTTT. This chain links TRBV7-9 with TRBJ1-4, with TRBD1 as a possible D gene (5 bases). V was cut by 5 bases and J by 8 bases, with 18 bases left in between. This CDR3 spans 15 amino acids. Looked up from germline, CDR1 is SEHNR and CDR2 is FQNEAQ (reference sequence).

As DNA, the CDR3 is TGTGCCAGTCGGCTTCCTAGCGGCTACGAGCAGTACTTC. Translating gives CASRLPSGYEQYF. The chain combines TRBV6-6 with TRBJ2-7; 7 bases are a match to TRBD2. Losses at the gene ends were 9 bases for V and 3 bases for J; bases not matched to a gene: 8. Germline V gene data show CDR1 as MNHNY and CDR2 as SVGAGI (reference sequence). The CDR3 spans 13 residues.

The sample holds one count of this clone. The chain uses TRBV27 and TRBJ2-1; D ambiguous. With 5 bases removed from V and 8 bases from J, the gap between germline ends came to 7 bases. The CDR3 length is 11 residues. Looked up from germline, CDR1 is MNHEY and CDR2 is SMNVEV (reference sequence). In DNA form, the CDR3 reads TGTGCCAGCAGTCAGTTTTATGAGCAGTTCTTC. This gives the protein CASSQFYEQFF.

This clone has only one observation. The genes are TRBV11-3 and TRBJ2-3; 9 nucleotides align to TRBD2. Per the germline V gene, CDR1 is SGHNT and CDR2 is YENEEA. CDR3 length: 16 amino acids. V was pared by 4 bases and J by 0 bases, with 5 bases of the junction left unmatched. The CDR3 sequence: CASSSGLAPSTDTQYF. In DNA form, the CDR3 reads TGTGCCAGCAGCTCGGGACTAGCCCCTAGCACAGATACGCAGTATTTT.

CDR3 sequence: CASSRQIYTEAFF. The DNA of the CDR3 is TGTGCCAGCAGCCGACAGATTTACACTGAAGCTTTCTTT. The rearrangement uses TRBV5-4 and TRBJ1-1; D might be TRBD1 (5 bases). Trimming pared 4 bases from V and 3 bases from J, leaving 10 bases between. Looked up from germline, CDR1 is SGHNT and CDR2 is YYREEE (reference sequence). CDR3 length: 13 residues.

This clone has just a few counts. The V call is TRBV5-1, the J call TRBJ2-2; 12 nucleotides align to TRBD2. The germline V gene has CDR1 SGHRS and CDR2 YFSETQ. Germline trimming cut 6 bases from V and 4 bases from J; bases unmatched to any gene: 1. The CDR3 runs 14 residues. Here the CDR3 reads CASTTSGSTGELFF. DNA for the CDR3: TGCGCCAGCACGACTAGCGGGAGCACCGGGGAGCTGTTTTTT.

A few counts support this clone. The chain combines TRBV30 with TRBJ1-1, with 7 bases identical to TRBD1. J lost 2 bases, V lost 8 bases, and 5 bases had no gene match. CDR3 length equals 12 residues. Germline CDR1 GTSNPN, CDR2 SVGIG (reference sequence). CDR3 sequence reads: CARDSRNTEAFF. CDR3 DNA: TGTGCCCGGGACAGTCGAAACACTGAAGCTTTCTTT.

The rearrangement uses TRBV9 and TRBJ2-1; 9 bases line up with TRBD2. Looked up from germline, CDR1 is SGDLS and CDR2 is YYNGEE. Unmatched junction bases numbered 6, after V lost 0 bases and J lost 8 bases. CDR3 length: 15 residues. The CDR3 loop reads CASSVVIAGADEQFF. The CDR3 nucleotides read TGTGCCAGCAGCGTAGTAATAGCGGGAGCTGATGAGCAGTTCTTC.